What follows are 2 T cell receptor beta chains derived from one specimen sequenced in a study of patients and donors after allogeneic stem cell transplantation. TCRdb analysed the RT-PCR reads with MiXCR anew, one entry per CDR3 protein. This sample has some 200,000 distinct CDR3 sequences, with 41% found just once. Material for sequencing was blood, either unsorted or a sorted T cell fraction (not recorded which). All receptors come from a human donor who was either an allogeneic HSCT recipient or a stem cell or donor lymphocyte infusion donor (not recorded which). It is not recorded whose cells these are; they may come from a transplant donor.

The sample holds one count of this clonotype. V usage is TRBV20-1 and J usage is TRBJ2-7, with 11 bases that match TRBD2. CDR1 and CDR2 from the germline V gene are DFQATT and SNEGSKA (reference sequence). This CDR3 region has 14 residues. In nucleotides, the CDR3 is TGCAGCGCGAAGGGACTAGCGGAGTACTACGAGCAGTACTTC. It encodes CSAKGLAEYYEQYF.

This clonotype was detected a few times. The V gene is TRBV6-5, the J gene TRBJ2-2, with D uncertain. The ends were cut back, 5 bases at V and 4 bases at J, with 5 bases in the middle. This CDR3 has 12 residues. Looked up from germline, CDR1 is MNHEY and CDR2 is SVGAGI. Here the CDR3 reads CASSRATGELFF. CDR3 DNA: TGTGCCAGCAGTCGGGCCACCGGGGAGCTGTTTTTT.